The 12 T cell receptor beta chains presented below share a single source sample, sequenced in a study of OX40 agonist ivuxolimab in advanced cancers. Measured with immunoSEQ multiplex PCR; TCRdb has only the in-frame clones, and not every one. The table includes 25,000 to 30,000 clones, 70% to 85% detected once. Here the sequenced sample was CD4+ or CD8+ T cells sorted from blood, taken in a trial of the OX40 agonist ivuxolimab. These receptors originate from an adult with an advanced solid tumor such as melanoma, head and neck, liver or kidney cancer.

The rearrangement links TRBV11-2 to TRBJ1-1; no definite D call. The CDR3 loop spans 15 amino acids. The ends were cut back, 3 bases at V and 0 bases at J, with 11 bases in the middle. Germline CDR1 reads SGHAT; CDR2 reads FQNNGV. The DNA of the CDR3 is TGTGCCAGCAGCTTGGCAATTGGTTTGAACACTGAAGCTTTCTTT. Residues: CASSLAIGLNTEAFF.

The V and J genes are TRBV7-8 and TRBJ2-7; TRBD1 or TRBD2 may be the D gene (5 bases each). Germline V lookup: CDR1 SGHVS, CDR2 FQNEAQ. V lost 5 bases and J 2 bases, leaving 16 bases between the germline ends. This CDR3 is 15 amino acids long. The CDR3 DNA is TGTGCCAGCAGCCCCGGAGCTGGGGGTACCTACGAGCAGTACTTC. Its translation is CASSPGAGGTYEQYF.

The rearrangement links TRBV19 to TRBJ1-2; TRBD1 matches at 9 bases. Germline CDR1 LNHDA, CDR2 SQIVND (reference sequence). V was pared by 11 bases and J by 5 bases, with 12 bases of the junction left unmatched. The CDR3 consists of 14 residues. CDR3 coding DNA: TGTGCCTGCCGGGACAGGGAAAATGGGTATGGCTACACCTTC. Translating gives CACRDRENGYGYTF.

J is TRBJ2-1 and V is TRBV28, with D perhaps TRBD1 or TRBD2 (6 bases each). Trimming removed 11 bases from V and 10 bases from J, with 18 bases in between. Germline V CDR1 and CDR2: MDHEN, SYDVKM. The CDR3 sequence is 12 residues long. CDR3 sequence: CAYRARGGEQFF. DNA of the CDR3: TGTGCCTATAGGGCCCGAGGGGGGGAGCAGTTCTTC.

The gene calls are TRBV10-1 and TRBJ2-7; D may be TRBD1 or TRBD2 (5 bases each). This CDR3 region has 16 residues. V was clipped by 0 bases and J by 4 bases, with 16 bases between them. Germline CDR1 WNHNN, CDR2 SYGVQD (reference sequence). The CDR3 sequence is CASSESWGTPIYEQYF. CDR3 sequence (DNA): TGCGCCAGCAGTGAGTCGTGGGGGACGCCGATATACGAGCAGTACTTC.

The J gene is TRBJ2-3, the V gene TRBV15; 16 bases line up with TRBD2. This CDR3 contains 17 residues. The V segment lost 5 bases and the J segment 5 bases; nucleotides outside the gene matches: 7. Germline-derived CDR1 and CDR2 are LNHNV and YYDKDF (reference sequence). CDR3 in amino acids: CATSWGLAGGFRDTQYF. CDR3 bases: TGTGCCACCAGCTGGGGACTAGCGGGGGGGTTCAGAGATACGCAGTATTTT.

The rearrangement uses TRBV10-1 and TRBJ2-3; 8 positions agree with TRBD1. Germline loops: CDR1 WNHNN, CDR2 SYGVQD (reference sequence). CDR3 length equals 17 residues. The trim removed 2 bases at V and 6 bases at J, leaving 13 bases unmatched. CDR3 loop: CASSERPRDRLKDTQYF. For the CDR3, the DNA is TGCGCCAGCAGTGAGCGCCCCCGGGACAGGCTTAAGGATACGCAGTATTTT.

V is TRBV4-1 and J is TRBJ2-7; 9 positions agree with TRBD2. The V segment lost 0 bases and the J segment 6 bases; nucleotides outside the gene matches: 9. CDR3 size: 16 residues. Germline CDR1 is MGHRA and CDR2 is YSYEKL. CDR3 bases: TGCGCCAGCAGCCAAGATGAGGTAGCGGGAGCTGGCGAGCAGTACTTC. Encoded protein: CASSQDEVAGAGEQYF.

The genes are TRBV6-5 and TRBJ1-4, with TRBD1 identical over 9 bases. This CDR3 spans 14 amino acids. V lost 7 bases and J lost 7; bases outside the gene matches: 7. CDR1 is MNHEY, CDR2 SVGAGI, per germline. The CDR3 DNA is TGTGCCAGCACGACCAGGACAGGGGTTGAAAAACTGTTTTTT. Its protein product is CASTTRTGVEKLFF.

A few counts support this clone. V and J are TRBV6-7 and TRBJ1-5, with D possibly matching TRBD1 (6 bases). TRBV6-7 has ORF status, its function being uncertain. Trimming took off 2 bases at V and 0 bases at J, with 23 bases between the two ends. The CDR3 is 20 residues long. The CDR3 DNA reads TGTGCCAGCAGTTACCGAAAAGGACAGCTAGATTATTATAGCAATCAGCCCCAGCATTTT. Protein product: CASSYRKGQLDYYSNQPQHF.

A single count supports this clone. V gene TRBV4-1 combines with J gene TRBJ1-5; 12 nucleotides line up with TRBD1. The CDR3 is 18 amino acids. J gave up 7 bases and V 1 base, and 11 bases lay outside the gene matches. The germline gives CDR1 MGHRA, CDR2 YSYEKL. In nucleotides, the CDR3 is TGCGCCAGCAGCCAAGGACGACCGGGACAGGGGGCAAGACAGCCCCAGCATTTT. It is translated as CASSQGRPGQGARQPQHF.

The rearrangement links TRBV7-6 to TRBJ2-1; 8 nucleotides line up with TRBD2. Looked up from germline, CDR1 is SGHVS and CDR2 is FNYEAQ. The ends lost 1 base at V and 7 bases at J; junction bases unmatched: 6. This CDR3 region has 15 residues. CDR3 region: CASSLGAGGGNEQFF. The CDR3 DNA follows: TGTGCCAGCAGCTTAGGTGCGGGGGGTGGAAATGAGCAGTTCTTC.